This T cell receptor beta chain was retrieved from a study of beta chain features in type 1 diabetes. Study-wide points: In comparison with healthy donors, patients had naive, central memory and Treg TCRB repertoires that appeared more similar. Moderate yet significant TCRB CDR3 shortening was seen in Type 1 diabetes patients in all four CD4+ subsets.

Expressed TCRB transcripts were sequenced because the entire RNA isolate underwent reverse transcription. The repertoire was sequenced with immunoSEQ multiplex PCR; TCRdb's copy has only in-frame clones and lacks some. The table lists roughly 150,000 clones, 7.5% to 8.5% of them singletons. This CDR3 region has 14 residues. The junction had 7 bases not matched to a gene; V was cut back by 7 bases and J by 6 bases. CDR1 is MDHEN and CDR2 is SYDVKM in the germline V gene. Details on this clone: Its antigen remains unknown.

The clonotype comes from a man aged 18 to 30 with type 1 diabetes. This chain links TRBV28 with TRBJ2-3; 10 bases are shared with TRBD2. Material: central memory CD4+ T cells from blood. CDR3 sequence (DNA): TGTGCCAGCATCCTAGCGGGAGTCAGGGATACGCAGTATTTT. Protein product: CASILAGVRDTQYF.